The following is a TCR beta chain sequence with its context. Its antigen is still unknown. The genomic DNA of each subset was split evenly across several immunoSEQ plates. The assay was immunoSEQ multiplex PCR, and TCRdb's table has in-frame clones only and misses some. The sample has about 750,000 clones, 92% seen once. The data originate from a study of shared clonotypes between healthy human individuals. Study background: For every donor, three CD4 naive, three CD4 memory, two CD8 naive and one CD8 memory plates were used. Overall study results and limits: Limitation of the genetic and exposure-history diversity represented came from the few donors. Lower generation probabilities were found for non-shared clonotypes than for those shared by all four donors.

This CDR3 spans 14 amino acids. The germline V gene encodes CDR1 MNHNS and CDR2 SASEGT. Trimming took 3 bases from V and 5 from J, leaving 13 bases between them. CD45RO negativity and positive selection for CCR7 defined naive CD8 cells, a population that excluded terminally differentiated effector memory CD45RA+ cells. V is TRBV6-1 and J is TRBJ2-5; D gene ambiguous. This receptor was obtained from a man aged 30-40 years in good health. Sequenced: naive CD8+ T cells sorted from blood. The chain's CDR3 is CASSEFGGVETQYF. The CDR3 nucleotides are TGTGCCAGCAGTGAGTTTGGTGGTGTGGAGACCCAGTACTTC.